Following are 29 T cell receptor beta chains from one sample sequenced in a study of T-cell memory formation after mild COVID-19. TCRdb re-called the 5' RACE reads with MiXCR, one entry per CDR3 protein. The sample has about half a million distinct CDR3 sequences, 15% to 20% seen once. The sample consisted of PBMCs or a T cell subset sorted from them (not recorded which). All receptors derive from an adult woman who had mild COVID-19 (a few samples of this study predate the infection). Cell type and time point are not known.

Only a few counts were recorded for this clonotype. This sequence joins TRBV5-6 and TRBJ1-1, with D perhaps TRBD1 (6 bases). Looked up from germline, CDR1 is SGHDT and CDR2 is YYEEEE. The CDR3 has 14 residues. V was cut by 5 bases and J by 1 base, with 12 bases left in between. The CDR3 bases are TGTGCCAGCAGTTCTAGGACAGCGAACACTGAAGCTTTCTTT. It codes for CASSSRTANTEAFF.

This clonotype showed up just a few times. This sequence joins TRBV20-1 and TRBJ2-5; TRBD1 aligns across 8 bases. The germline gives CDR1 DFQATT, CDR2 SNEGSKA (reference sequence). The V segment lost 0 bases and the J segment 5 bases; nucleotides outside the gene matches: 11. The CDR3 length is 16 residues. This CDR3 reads CSARDPRTGRGETQYF. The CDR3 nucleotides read TGCAGTGCTAGAGATCCAAGGACAGGGCGCGGGGAGACCCAGTACTTC.

In DNA form, the CDR3 reads TGTGCCAGCAGCCAACGACACCAGAACAGGGTCGAGACCCAGTACTTC. Translation gives CASSQRHQNRVETQYF. The rearrangement links TRBV3-1 to TRBJ2-5; TRBD1 might be the D (6 bases). V lost 2 bases and J 5 bases, leaving 18 bases between the germline ends. CDR1 is LGHDT, CDR2 YNNKEL, per germline (reference sequence). There are 16 residues in the CDR3.

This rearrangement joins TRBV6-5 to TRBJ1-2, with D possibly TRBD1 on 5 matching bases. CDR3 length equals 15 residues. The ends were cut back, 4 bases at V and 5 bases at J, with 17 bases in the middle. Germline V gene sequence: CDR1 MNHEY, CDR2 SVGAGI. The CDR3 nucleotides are TGTGCCAGCAGTTTATCGGGGGGGAACTTATATGGCTACACCTTC. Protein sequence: CASSLSGGNLYGYTF.

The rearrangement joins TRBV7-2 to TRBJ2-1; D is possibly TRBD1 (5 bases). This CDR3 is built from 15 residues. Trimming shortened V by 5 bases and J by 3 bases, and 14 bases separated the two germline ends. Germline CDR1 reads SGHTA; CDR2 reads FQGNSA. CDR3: CASSPHLDSYNEQFF. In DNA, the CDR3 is TGTGCCAGCAGCCCCCACTTAGACAGCTACAATGAGCAGTTCTTC.

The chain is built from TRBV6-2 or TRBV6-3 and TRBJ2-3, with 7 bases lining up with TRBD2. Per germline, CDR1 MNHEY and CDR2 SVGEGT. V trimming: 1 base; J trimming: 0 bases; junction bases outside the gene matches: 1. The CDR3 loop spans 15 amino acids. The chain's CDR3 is CASSYLRGSTDTQYF. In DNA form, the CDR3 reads TGTGCCAGCAGTTACTTGCGGGGGAGCACAGATACGCAGTATTTT.

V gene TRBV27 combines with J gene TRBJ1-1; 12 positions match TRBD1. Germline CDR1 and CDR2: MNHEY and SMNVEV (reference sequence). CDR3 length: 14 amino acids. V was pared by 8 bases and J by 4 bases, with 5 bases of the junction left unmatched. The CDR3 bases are TGTGCCAGCTGGGACAGGGGGCTAAGCACTGAAGCTTTCTTT. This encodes CASWDRGLSTEAFF.

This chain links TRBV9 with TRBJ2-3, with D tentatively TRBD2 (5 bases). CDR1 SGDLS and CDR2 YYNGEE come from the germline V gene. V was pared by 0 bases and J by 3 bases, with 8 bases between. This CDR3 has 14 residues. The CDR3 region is CASSVATRTDTQYF. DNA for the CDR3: TGTGCCAGCAGCGTAGCTACTAGGACAGATACGCAGTATTTT.

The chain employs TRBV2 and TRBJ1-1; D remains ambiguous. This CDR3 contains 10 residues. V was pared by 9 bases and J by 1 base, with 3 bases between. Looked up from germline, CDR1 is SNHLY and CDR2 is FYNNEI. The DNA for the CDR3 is TGTGCCAGTAGGAACACTGAAGCTTTCTTT. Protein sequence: CASRNTEAFF.

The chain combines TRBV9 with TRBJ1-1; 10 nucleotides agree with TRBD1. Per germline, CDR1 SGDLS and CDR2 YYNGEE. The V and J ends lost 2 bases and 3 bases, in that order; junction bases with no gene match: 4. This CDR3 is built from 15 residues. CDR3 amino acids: CASSVGDRGYTEAFF. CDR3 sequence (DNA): TGTGCCAGCAGCGTGGGGGACAGGGGATACACTGAAGCTTTCTTT.

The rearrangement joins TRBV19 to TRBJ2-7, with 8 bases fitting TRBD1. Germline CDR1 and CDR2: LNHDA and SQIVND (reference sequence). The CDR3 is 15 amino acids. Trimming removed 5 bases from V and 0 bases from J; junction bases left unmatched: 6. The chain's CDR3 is CASSWGQDSSYEQYF. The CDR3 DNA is TGTGCCAGTAGTTGGGGACAGGATAGCTCCTACGAGCAGTACTTC.

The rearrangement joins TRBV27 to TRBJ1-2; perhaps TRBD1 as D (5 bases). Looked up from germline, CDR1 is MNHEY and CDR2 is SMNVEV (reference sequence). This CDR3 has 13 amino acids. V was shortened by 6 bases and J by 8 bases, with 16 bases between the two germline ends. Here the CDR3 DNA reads TGTGCCAGCAGAAAAACAGGTTCGGGAGGCTACACCTTC. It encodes CASRKTGSGGYTF.

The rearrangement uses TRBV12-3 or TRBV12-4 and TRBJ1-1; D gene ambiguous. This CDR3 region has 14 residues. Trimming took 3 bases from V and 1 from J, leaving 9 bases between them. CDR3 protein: CASSFLRENTEAFF. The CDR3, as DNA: TGTGCCAGCAGTTTTTTGCGGGAGAACACTGAAGCTTTCTTT.

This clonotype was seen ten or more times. The DNA for the CDR3 is TGTGCCAGCAGCCCCCAGGGCACCGGGGAGCTGTTTTTT. Amino acid sequence: CASSPQGTGELFF. The V call is TRBV7-9, the J call TRBJ2-2, with TRBD1 as a possible D gene (5 bases). The V end was cut by 5 bases, the J end by 4 bases, with 8 bases between. This CDR3 has 13 residues. The germline gives CDR1 SEHNR, CDR2 FQNEAQ (reference sequence).

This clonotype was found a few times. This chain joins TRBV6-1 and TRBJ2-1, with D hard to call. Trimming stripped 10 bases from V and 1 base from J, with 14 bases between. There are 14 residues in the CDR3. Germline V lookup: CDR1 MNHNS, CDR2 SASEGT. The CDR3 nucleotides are TGTGCCACCTTTGCCGGTTGGTCCTACAATGAGCAGTTCTTC. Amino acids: CATFAGWSYNEQFF.

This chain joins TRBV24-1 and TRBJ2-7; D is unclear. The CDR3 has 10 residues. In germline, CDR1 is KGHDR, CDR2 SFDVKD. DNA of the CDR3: TGTGCCACCAGTGATTGGGTCAGACTCGTC. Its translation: CATSDWVRLV.

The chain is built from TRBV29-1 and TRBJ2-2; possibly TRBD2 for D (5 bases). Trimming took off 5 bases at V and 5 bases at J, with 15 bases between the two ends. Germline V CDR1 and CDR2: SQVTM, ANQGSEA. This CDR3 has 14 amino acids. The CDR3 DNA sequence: TGCAGCGTTTCCGGACGGCCGGGAACCGGGGAGCTGTTTTTT. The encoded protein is CSVSGRPGTGELFF.

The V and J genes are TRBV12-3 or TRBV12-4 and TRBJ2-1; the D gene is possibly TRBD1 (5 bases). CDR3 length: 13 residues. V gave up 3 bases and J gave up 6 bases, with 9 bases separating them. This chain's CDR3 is CASSLQDINEQFF. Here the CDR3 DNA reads TGTGCCAGCAGTTTGCAGGACATCAATGAGCAGTTCTTC.

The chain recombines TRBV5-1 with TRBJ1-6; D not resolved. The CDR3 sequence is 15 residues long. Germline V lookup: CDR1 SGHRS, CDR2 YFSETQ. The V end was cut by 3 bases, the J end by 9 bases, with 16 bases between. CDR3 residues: CASSSESRAGSPLHF. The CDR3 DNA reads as TGCGCCAGCAGCTCAGAATCCCGTGCGGGTTCACCCCTCCACTTT.

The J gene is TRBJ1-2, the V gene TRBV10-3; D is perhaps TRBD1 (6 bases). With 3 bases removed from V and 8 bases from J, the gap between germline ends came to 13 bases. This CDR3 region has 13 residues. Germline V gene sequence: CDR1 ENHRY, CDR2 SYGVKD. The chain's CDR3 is CAISDYDRLGYTF. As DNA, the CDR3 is TGTGCCATCAGTGATTATGACAGGTTGGGCTACACCTTC.

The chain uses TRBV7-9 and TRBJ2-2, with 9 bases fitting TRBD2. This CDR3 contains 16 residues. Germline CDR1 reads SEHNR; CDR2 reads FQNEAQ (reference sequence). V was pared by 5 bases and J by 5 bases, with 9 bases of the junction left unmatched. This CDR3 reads CASSVPSGERTGELFF. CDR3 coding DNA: TGTGCCAGCAGCGTTCCTAGCGGGGAACGAACCGGGGAGCTGTTTTTT.

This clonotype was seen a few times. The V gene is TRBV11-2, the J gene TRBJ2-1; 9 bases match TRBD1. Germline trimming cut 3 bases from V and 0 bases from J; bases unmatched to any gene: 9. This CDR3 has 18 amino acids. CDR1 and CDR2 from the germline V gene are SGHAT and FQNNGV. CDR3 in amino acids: CASSFYRGPRSSYNEQFF. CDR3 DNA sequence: TGTGCCAGCAGCTTCTACAGGGGGCCACGGTCCTCCTACAATGAGCAGTTCTTC.

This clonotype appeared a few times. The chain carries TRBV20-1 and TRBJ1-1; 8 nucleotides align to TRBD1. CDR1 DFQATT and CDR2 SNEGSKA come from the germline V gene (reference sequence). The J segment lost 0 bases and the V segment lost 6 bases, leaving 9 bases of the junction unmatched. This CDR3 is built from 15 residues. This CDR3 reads CSARRQGAVNTEAFF. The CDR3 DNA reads TGCAGTGCGCGGCGGCAGGGGGCAGTGAACACTGAAGCTTTCTTT.

CDR3 sequence (DNA): TGTGCCAGCAGCAGGACAGGGGATTTGAGCAATCAGCCCCAGCATTTT. It encodes CASSRTGDLSNQPQHF. This rearrangement joins TRBV6-6 to TRBJ1-5, with TRBD1 matching 9 bases. V was clipped by 6 bases and J by 1 base; unmatched bases: 7. Germline CDR1 reads MNHNY; CDR2 reads SVGAGI (reference sequence). This CDR3 contains 16 residues.

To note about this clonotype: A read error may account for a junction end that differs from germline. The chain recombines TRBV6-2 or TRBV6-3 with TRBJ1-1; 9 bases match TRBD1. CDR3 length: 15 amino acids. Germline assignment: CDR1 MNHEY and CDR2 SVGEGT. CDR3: CASNHPQGARAEVFF. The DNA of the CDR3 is TGTGCCAGCAACCATCCACAGGGGGCGAGGGCTGAAGTTTTCTTT.

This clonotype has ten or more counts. The CDR3 sequence: CSASVSGVPKQFF. The CDR3 nucleotides read TGCAGTGCTAGTGTGAGTGGCGTACCAAAGCAGTTCTTC. The chain joins TRBV20-1 to TRBJ2-1; D uncertain. V was shortened by 3 bases and J by 11 bases, with 17 bases between the two germline ends. CDR1 is DFQATT and CDR2 is SNEGSKA in the germline V gene (reference sequence). This CDR3 is built from 13 residues.

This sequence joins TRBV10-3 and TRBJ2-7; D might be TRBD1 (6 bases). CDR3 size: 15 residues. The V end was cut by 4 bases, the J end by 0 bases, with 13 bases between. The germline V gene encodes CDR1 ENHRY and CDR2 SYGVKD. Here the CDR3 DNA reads TGTGCCATCAGTGGAGGGACAACGAGCTCCTACGAGCAGTACTTC. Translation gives CAISGGTTSSYEQYF.

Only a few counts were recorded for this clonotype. The CDR3 reads CSVSGNTEAFF. As DNA, the CDR3 is TGCAGCGTTTCAGGGAACACTGAAGCTTTCTTT. The chain couples TRBV29-1 to TRBJ1-1; D is undetermined. Deletions cut 5 bases from V and 1 base from J, with 5 bases between. The CDR3 is 11 amino acids. Germline V lookup: CDR1 SQVTM, CDR2 ANQGSEA. The full variable domain, with the rest looked up from reference TRBV29-1 and TRBJ1-1, is SAVISQKPSRDICQRGTSLTIQCQVDSQVTMMFWYRQQPGQSLTLIATANQGSEATYESGFVIDKFPISRPNLTFSTLTVSNMSPEDSSIYLCSVSGNTEAFFGQGTRLTVV.

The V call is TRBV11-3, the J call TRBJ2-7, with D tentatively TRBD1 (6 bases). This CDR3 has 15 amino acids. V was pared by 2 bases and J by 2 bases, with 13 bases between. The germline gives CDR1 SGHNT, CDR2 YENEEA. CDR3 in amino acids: CASSLTGRGPYEQYF. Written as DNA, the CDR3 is TGTGCCAGCAGCTTAACGGGCAGGGGCCCCTACGAGCAGTACTTC.